Listed below are T cell receptor beta chains from one sample, sequenced in a study of blood T cell repertoires in COVID-19. Generated by immunoSEQ multiplex PCR, the TCRdb table keeps only in-frame clones and is missing some. The data show 30,000 to 40,000 clones, approximately 89% seen once. Specimen: peripheral blood. The source of these receptors is a man in his fifties or sixties with active or convalescent COVID-19. Both conserved end residues are part of each CDR3. The D gene is left open where the match is weak. Clone size is shown for a subset of rows, as once, few, many or a class of expanded clone.

TRBJ1-1,TRBV6-5,.,.,CAHEGFTEAFF,TGTGCCCATGAGGGTTTCACTGAAGCTTTCTTT
TRBJ1-5,TRBV19,.,TRBD1,CASSHTGAQPQHF,TGTGCCAGTAGCCATACAGGGGCTCAGCCCCAGCATTTT
TRBJ2-1,TRBV5-1,.,TRBD2,CASSLPHGTSGRSYNEQFF,TGCGCCAGCAGCTTACCCCACGGGACTAGCGGGAGGTCCTACAATGAGCAGTTCTTC
TRBJ2-2,TRBV5-4,.,.,CASSRGRGDTGELFF,TGTGCCAGCAGCCGGGGCAGGGGCGACACCGGGGAGCTGTTTTTT
TRBJ2-3,TRBV12-3/TRBV12-4,.,.,CASIGGSTDTQYF,TGTGCCAGCATTGGAGGATCGACAGATACGCAGTATTTT
TRBJ1-1,TRBV2,.,TRBD1,CASSEIGGVTEAFF,TGTGCCAGCAGTGAAATAGGGGGCGTCACTGAAGCTTTCTTT
TRBJ2-5,TRBV5-1,.,TRBD1,CASSSGQGLETQYF,TGCGCCAGCAGCTCTGGACAGGGGCTCGAGACCCAGTACTTC
TRBJ1-2,TRBV21-1,.,.,CASSSIGTGEDYGYTF,TGTGCCAGCAGCTCCATTGGGACAGGGGAGGACTATGGCTACACCTTC
TRBJ1-4,TRBV6-5,.,.,CASSREVWEKLFF,TGTGCCAGTAGCAGGGAGGTTTGGGAAAAACTGTTTTTT
TRBJ2-3,TRBV5-1,.,TRBD2,CASSLGSGAHSDTQYF,TGCGCCAGCAGCTTGGGAAGCGGGGCTCACTCAGATACGCAGTATTTT
TRBJ1-2,TRBV2,.,TRBD1,CASRETGTGSGYTF,TGTGCCAGCAGGGAGACTGGGACAGGTTCTGGCTACACCTTC
TRBJ2-1,TRBV11-3,.,TRBD2,CASSPSSGAGLYNEQFF,TGTGCCAGCAGCCCCTCGTCCGGAGCGGGGTTATACAATGAGCAGTTCTTC
TRBJ1-3,TRBV18,.,TRBD1,CASSPPGQVSGNTIYF,TGTGCCAGCTCACCACCGGGACAGGTCTCTGGAAACACCATATATTTT
TRBJ1-3,TRBV2,.,.,CASSFVSAGNTIYF,TGTGCCAGCAGTTTTGTGTCAGCTGGAAACACCATATATTTT
TRBJ2-3,TRBV6-6,.,TRBD2,CASTSGTGSPGDTQYF,TGTGCCAGCACTAGCGGAACGGGTTCCCCCGGGGATACGCAGTATTTT
TRBJ1-4,TRBV6-5,once,.,CASSYSWGLANEKLFF,TGTGCCAGCAGTTACTCGTGGGGCTTGGCTAATGAAAAACTGTTTTTT
TRBJ2-5,TRBV6-5,.,.,CASRPGGSRETQYF,TGTGCCAGCAGACCCGGGGGTTCTCGGGAGACCCAGTACTTC
TRBJ1-1,TRBV13,.,.,CASSPGQRNTEAFF,TGTGCCAGCAGCCCAGGACAGCGGAACACTGAAGCTTTCTTT
TRBJ2-5,TRBV6-5,once,TRBD2,CASSRGGETQYF,TGTGCCAGCAGTCGGGGGGGGGAGACCCAGTACTTC
TRBJ1-5,TRBV5-4,.,TRBD1,CASSKMTGFHQPQHF,TGTGCCAGCAGCAAAATGACAGGGTTCCATCAGCCCCAGCATTTT
TRBJ1-1,TRBV28,.,.,CASRGGTEAFF,TGTGCCAGCAGAGGAGGGACTGAAGCTTTCTTT
TRBJ2-2,TRBV3-1/TRBV3-2,few,.,CASSHFSGELFF,TGTGCCAGCAGCCATTTCTCCGGGGAGCTGTTTTTT
TRBJ1-4,TRBV6-1,.,.,CASSELPGRGKLFF,TGTGCCAGCAGTGAATTACCCGGGAGGGGAAAACTGTTTTTT
TRBJ2-2,TRBV18,few,.,CASSPGLNTGELFF,TGTGCCAGCTCACCAGGACTGAACACCGGGGAGCTGTTTTTT
TRBJ1-1,TRBV6-2/TRBV6-3,.,TRBD1,CASSYGDRGAEAFF,TGTGCCAGCAGTTACGGGGACAGGGGCGCTGAAGCTTTCTTT
TRBJ2-2,TRBV18,once,TRBD1,CASSPPGTGATGELFF,TGTGCCAGCTCACCACCTGGAACAGGGGCCACCGGGGAGCTGTTTTTT
TRBJ2-1,TRBV29-1,.,TRBD2,CSVPRTSGTRGDEQFF,TGCAGCGTTCCTCGGACTAGCGGGACCCGGGGGGATGAGCAGTTCTTC
TRBJ1-6,TRBV6-5,.,TRBD1,CASSSGQGAFSPLHF,TGTGCCAGCAGTTCAGGACAGGGGGCATTTTCACCCCTCCACTTT
TRBJ2-2,TRBV7-2,.,TRBD2,CASSWDYKGELFF,TGTGCCAGCAGCTGGGACTACAAAGGGGAGCTGTTTTTT
TRBJ2-1,TRBV6-4,few,.,CASSDSPGSSSYNEQFF,TGTGCCAGCAGTGACTCCCCCGGGTCGAGCTCCTACAATGAGCAGTTCTTC
TRBJ1-2,TRBV6-5,.,.,CASSYPYGVGYTF,TGTGCCAGCAGTTACCCATACGGGGTAGGCTACACCTTC
TRBJ2-1,TRBV19,.,.,CASSIDWGGFYNEQFF,TGTGCCAGTAGTATAGATTGGGGGGGCTTCTACAATGAGCAGTTCTTC
TRBJ1-1,TRBV29-1,.,TRBD1,CSGSTGDTEAFF,TGCAGCGGGTCTACAGGGGACACTGAAGCTTTCTTT